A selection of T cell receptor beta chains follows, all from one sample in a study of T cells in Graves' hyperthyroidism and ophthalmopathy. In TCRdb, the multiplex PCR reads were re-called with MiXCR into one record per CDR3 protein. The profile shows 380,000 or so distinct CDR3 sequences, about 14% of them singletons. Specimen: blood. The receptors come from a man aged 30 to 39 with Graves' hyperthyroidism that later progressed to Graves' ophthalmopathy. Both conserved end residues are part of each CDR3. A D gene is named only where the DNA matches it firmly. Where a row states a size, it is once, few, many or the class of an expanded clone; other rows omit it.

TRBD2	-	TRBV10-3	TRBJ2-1	TGTGCCATCAGTTCACTAGCGGGGGCCGCGAGCTCCTACAATGAGCAGTTCTTC	CAISSLAGAASSYNEQFF
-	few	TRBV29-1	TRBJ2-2	TGCAGCGTTCTCACTTCAGCCGGGGAGCTGTTTTTT	CSVLTSAGELFF
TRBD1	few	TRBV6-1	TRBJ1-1	TGTGCCAGCAGTCCCGGGACAGGGTCTAACACTGAAGCTTTCTTT	CASSPGTGSNTEAFF
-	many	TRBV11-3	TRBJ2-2	TGTGCCAGCAGCTCTGGCGTTGGGGAGCTGTTTTTT	CASSSGVGELFF
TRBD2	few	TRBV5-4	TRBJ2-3	TGTGCCGTTGGGCGGACTAGCGGGGGGGCGAATACGCAGTATTTT	CAVGRTSGGANTQYF
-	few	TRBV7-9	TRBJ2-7	TGTGCCAGCAGCGGAAGAAAGGGGGACTGGGAGCAGTACTTC	CASSGRKGDWEQYF
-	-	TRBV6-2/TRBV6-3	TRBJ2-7	TGTGCCAGCAGCGTCCGGGGGCCCCCCTACGAGCAGTACTTC	CASSVRGPPYEQYF
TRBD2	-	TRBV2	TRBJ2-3	TGTGCCAGCAGGTGGGGGGGTTACACAGATACGCAGTATTTT	CASRWGGYTDTQYF
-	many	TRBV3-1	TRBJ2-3	TGTGCCAGCAGCCGGGACGAAGGTTACACAGATACGCAGTATTTT	CASSRDEGYTDTQYF
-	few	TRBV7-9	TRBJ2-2	TGTGCCAGCAGCTTATTGGGGATGCCCGGGGAGCTGTTTTTT	CASSLLGMPGELFF
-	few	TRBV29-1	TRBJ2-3	TGCAGCGTTGATAGTAGTAGCAGGGCGGGCGATACGCAGTATTTT	CSVDSSSRAGDTQYF
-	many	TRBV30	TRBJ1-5	TGTGCCTGGAGCGTTGACAGCGGCAATCAGCCCCAGCATTTT	CAWSVDSGNQPQHF
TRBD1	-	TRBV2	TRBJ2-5	TGTGCCAGCAGTGAAGCGAACAGGGGTGAGACCCAGTACTTC	CASSEANRGETQYF
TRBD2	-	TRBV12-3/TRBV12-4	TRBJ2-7	TGTGCCAGCAGTTTCTTCAGCGGGGGGGCTGGCGAGCAGTACTTC	CASSFFSGGAGEQYF
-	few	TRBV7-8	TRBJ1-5	TGTGCCAGCAGCTTACCGGGCCGATATCAGCCCCAGCATTTT	CASSLPGRYQPQHF
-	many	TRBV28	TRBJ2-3	TGTGCCAGCAGTCTCTCCCTGGTAACAGATACGCAGTATTTT	CASSLSLVTDTQYF
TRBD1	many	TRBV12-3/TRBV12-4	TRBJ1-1	TGTGCCAGCAGTCTGGGACAGCAGAACACTGAAGCTTTCTTT	CASSLGQQNTEAFF
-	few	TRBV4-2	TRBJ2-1	TGTGCCAGCAGCCAAGAGGGGACCAGAGTTTCGAATTACAATGAGCAGTTCTTC	CASSQEGTRVSNYNEQFF
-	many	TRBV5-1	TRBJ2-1	TGCGCCAGCAGCTTGCTGCGGGGGCACTACAATGAGCAGTTCTTC	CASSLLRGHYNEQFF
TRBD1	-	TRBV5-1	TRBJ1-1	TGCGCCAGTCGGAAAGACACGGGACAGTGGATAATCTTT	CASRKDTGQWIIF
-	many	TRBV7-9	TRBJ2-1	TGTGCCAGCAGCTTAAGGGTAACAAATGAGCAGTTCTTC	CASSLRVTNEQFF
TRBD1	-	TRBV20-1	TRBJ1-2	TGCAGTGCTAGAGAGACAGGGTGGAACTATGGCTACACCTTC	CSARETGWNYGYTF
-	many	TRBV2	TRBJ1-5	TGTGCCAGCAGTCCATTGAATAGCAATCAGCCCCAGCATTTT	CASSPLNSNQPQHF
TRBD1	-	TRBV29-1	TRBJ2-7	TGCAGCGTTGAGGACAGGACCGAGCAGTACTTC	CSVEDRTEQYF
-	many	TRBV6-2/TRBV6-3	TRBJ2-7	TGTGCCAGCAGTTACTCAGGTCGGGTCTACGAGCAGTACTTC	CASSYSGRVYEQYF
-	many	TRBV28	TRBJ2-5	TGTGCCAGCAGACTAGACAGGGAGACCCAGTACTTC	CASRLDRETQYF
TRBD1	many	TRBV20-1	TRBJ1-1	TGCAGTGCTCCCAGACAGGGGGCCGACGGTGAAGCTTTCTTT	CSAPRQGADGEAFF
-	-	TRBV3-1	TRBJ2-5	TGTGCCAGCAGCCAAGATAACAGAAAGCAAGAGACCCAGTACTTC	CASSQDNRKQETQYF
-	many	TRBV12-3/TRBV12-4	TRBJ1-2	TGTGCCAGCAGTATTCGACGGCCCTATGGCTACACCTTC	CASSIRRPYGYTF
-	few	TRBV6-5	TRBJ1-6	TGTGCCAGCAGTTATCGCATTTCAGGGAGATCACCCCTCCACTTT	CASSYRISGRSPLHF
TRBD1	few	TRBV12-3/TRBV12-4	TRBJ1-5	TGTGCCAGCAGGCCCGGGACAGGGTTCAATCAGCCCCAGCATTTT	CASRPGTGFNQPQHF
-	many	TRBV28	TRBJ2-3	TGTGCCAGCAGCCCTTACGGGACCCGCCGAGATACGCAGTATTTT	CASSPYGTRRDTQYF
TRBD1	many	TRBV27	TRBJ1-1	TGTGCCAGCAGTGTGGGACAGGGTACCACTGAAGCTTTCTTT	CASSVGQGTTEAFF
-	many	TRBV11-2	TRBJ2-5	TGTGCCAGCAGCTTATTCTCAGGTGGCGGAGAGACCCAGTACTTC	CASSLFSGGGETQYF
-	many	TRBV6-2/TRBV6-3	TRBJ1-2	TGTGCCAGCATAGGCTACGAGATCTATGGCTACACCTTC	CASIGYEIYGYTF
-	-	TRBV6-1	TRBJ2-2	TGTGCCAGCAGCCTCGGGCCCAAGTTCACCGGGGAGCTGTTTTTT	CASSLGPKFTGELFF
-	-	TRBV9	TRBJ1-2	TGTGCCAGCAGCGTAGCTTCGAGGGACGACTATGGCTACACCTTC	CASSVASRDDYGYTF
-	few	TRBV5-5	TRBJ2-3	TGTGCCAGCAGCGTCCCCGAAGGGTTTAGCACAGATACGCAGTATTTT	CASSVPEGFSTDTQYF
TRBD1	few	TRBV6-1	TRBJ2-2	TGTGCCAGCAGCCACCGGGACAGGGGAATCGGGGAGCTGTTTTTT	CASSHRDRGIGELFF
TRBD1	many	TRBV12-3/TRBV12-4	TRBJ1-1	TGTGCCAGCAGTAGGGACAGAAGGTGGGCTGAAGCTTTCTTT	CASSRDRRWAEAFF
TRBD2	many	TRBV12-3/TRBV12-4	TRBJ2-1	TGTGCCAGCAGCCCCGGGGGCGGGGGGTTTGAGCAGTTCTTC	CASSPGGGGFEQFF
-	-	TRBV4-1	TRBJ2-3	TGCGCCAGCAGCCAAGTAACGCCAGCCCTGCTCACAGATACGCAGTATTTT	CASSQVTPALLTDTQYF
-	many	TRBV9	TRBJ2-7	TGTGCCAGCAGCGTAGGGGTCAGGGCTTACGAGCAGTACTTC	CASSVGVRAYEQYF
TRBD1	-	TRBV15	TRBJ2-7	TGTGCCACCAGCAGAGCCGGGACAGGGACCCACGAGCAGTACTTC	CATSRAGTGTHEQYF
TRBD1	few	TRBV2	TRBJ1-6	TGTGCCAGCAGTGGACAGGGAAATTTTAGCTCCTATAATTCACCCCTCCACTTT	CASSGQGNFSSYNSPLHF
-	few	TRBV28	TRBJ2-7	TGTGCCAGCAGTCCCCCCGACGTCTTGGAGCAGTACTTC	CASSPPDVLEQYF
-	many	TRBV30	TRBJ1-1	TGTGCCTGGGGCAGGGGGAACACTGAAGCTTTCTTT	CAWGRGNTEAFF
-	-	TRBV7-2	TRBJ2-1	TGTGCCAGCAGCCCCGTCGGGTCTTACAATGAGCAGTTCTTC	CASSPVGSYNEQFF
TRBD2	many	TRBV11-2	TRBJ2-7	TGTGCCAGCAGCTTGCTAGCGGGGGGTTTGTACGAGCAGTACTTC	CASSLLAGGLYEQYF